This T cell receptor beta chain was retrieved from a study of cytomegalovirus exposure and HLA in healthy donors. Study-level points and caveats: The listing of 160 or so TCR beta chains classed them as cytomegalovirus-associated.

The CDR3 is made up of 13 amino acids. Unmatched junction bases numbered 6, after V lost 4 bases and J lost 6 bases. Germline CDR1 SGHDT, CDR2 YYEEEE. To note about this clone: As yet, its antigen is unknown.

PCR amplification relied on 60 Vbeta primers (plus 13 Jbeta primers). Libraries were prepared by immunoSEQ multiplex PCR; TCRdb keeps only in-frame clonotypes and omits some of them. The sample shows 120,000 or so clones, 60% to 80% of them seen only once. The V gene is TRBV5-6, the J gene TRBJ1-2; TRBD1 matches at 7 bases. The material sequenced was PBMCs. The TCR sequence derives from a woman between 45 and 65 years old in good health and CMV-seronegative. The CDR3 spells CASSLGGGDGYTF. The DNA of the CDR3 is TGTGCCAGCAGCCTAGGGGGCGGGGATGGCTACACCTTC. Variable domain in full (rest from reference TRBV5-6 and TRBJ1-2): DAGVTQSPTHLIKTRGQQVTLRCSPKSGHDTVSWYQQALGQGPQFIFQYYEEEERQRGNFPDRFSGHQFPNYSSELNVNALLLGDSALYLCASSLGGGDGYTFGSGTRLTVV.